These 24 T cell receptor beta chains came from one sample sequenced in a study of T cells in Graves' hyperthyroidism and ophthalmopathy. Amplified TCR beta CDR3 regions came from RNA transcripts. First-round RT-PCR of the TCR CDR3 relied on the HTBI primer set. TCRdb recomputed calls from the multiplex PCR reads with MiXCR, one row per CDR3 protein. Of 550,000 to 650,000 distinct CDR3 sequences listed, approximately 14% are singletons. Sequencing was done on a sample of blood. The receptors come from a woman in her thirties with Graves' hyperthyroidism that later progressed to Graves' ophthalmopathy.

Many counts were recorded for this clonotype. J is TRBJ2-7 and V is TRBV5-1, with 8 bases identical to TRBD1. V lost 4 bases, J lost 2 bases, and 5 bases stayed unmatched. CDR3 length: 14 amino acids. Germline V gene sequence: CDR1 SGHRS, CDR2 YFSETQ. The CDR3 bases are TGCGCCAGCAGCACGGGACAGGTAGCCTACGAGCAGTACTTC. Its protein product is CASSTGQVAYEQYF.

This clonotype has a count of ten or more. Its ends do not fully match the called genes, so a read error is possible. Here the CDR3 reads CASSPTRSFGEQYF. Written as DNA, the CDR3 is TGTGCTAGCAGCCCGACTAGATCTTTCGGCGAGCAGTACTTC. J is TRBJ2-7 and V is TRBV7-7; D is perhaps TRBD2 (6 bases). The CDR3 extends over 14 amino acids. Per germline, CDR1 SSHAT and CDR2 FNYEAQ (reference sequence).

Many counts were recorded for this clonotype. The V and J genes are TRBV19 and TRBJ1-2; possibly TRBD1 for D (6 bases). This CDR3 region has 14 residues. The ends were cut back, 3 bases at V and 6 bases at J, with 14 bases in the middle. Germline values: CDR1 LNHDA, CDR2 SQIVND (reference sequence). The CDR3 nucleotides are TGTGCCAGTAGTATTCGGGGACAAGGAAATGGCTACACCTTC. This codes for CASSIRGQGNGYTF.

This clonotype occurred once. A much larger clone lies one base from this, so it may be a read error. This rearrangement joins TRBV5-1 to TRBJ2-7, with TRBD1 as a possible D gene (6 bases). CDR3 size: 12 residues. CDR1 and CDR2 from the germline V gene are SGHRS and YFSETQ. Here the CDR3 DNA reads TGCGCCGGCAGCTTACAGGGAGACGAGCAGTACTTC. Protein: CAGSLQGDEQYF.

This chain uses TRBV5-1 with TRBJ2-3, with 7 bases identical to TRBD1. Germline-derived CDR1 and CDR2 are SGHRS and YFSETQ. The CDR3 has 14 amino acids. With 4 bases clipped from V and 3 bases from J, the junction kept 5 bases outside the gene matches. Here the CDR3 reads CASSGGQATDTQYF. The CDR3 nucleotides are TGCGCCAGCAGCGGAGGACAGGCGACAGATACGCAGTATTTT.

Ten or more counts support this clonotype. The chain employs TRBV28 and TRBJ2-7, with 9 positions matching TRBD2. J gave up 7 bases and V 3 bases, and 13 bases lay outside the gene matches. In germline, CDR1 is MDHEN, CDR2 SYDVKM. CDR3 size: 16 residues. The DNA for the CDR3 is TGTGCCAGCAGTTTTGAATTGCGGGAGGGCTTCAGGGAGCAGTACTTC. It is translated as CASSFELREGFREQYF.

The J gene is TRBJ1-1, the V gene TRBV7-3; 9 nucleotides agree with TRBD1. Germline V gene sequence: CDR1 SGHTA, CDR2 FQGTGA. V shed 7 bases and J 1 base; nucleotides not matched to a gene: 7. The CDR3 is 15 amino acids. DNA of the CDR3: TGTGCCAGCACCGGGACAGGGAGTAGGAACACTGAAGCTTTCTTT. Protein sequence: CASTGTGSRNTEAFF. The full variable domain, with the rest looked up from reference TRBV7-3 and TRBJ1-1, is GAGVSQTPSNKVTEKGKYVELRCDPISGHTALYWYRQSLGQGPEFLIYFQGTGAADDSGLPNDRFFAVRPEGSVSTLKIQRTERGDSAVYLCASTGTGSRNTEAFFGQGTRLTVV.

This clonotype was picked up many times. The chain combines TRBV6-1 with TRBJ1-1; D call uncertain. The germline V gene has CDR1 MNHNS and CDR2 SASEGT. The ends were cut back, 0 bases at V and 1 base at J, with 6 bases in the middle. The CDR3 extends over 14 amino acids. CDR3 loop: CASSEASQNTEAFF. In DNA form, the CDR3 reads TGTGCCAGCAGTGAAGCCTCACAGAACACTGAAGCTTTCTTT.

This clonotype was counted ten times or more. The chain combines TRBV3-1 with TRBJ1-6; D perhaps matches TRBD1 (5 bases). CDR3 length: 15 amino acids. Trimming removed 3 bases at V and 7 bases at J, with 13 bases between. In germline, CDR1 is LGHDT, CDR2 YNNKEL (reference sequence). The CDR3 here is CASSHYGATNSPLHF. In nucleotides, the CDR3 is TGTGCCAGCAGCCATTACGGGGCTACCAATTCACCCCTCCACTTT.

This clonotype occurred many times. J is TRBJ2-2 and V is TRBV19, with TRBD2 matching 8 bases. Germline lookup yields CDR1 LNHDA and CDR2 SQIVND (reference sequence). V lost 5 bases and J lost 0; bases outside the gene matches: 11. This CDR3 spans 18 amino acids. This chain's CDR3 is CASSSPWGSGANTGELFF. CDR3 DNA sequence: TGTGCCAGTAGTTCCCCGTGGGGTAGCGGGGCGAACACCGGGGAGCTGTTTTTT. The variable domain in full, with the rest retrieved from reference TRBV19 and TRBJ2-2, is DGGITQSPKYLFRKEGQNVTLSCEQNLNHDAMYWYRQDPGQGLRLIYYSQIVNDFQKGDIAEGYSVSREKKESFPLTVTSAQKNPTAFYLCASSSPWGSGANTGELFFGEGSRLTVL.

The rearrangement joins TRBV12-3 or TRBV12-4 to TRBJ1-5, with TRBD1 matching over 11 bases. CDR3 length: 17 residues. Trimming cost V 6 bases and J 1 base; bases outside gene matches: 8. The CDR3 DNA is TGTGCCAGCAGCCCCCCGGGACAGGGGGAAAGCAATCAGCCCCAGCATTTT. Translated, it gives CASSPPGQGESNQPQHF.

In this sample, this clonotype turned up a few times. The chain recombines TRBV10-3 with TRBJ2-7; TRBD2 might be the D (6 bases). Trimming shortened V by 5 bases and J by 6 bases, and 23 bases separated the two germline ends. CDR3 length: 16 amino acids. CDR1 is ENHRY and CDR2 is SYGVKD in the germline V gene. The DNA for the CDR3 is TGTGCCATCAGTAGAGAGTTGCCTAGCGCTGCGTCCGAGCAGTACTTC. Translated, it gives CAISRELPSAASEQYF.

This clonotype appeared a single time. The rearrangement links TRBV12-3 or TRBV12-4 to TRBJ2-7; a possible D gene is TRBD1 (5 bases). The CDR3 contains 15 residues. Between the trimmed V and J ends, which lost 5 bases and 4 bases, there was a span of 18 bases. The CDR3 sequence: CASSPQGNGVYEQYF. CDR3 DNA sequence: TGTGCCAGCAGTCCTCAGGGAAATGGAGTATACGAGCAGTACTTC.

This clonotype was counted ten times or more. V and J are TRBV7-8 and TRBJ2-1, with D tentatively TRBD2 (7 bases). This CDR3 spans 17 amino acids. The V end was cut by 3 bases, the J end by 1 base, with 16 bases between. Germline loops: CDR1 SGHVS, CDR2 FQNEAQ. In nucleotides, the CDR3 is TGTGCCAGCAGCTTTGGGGCGGGGGCAGTTTCCTACAATGAGCAGTTCTTC. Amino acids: CASSFGAGAVSYNEQFF.

DNA of the CDR3: TGTGCCAGCAGCTTAGGACTAGCGGGAGAAACCTACGAGCAGTACTTC. Protein: CASSLGLAGETYEQYF. V is TRBV13 and J is TRBJ2-7; 11 bases line up with TRBD2. CDR3 length equals 16 residues. The J segment lost 2 bases and the V segment lost 0 bases, leaving 3 bases of the junction unmatched. Germline CDR1 and CDR2: PRHDT and FYEKMQ (reference sequence).

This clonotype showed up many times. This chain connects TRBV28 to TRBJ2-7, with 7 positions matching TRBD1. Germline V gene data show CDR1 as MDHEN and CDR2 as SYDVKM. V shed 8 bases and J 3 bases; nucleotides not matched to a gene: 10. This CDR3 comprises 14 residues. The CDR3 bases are TGTGCCAGCTTCCCCGGACAGGCCCTCTACGAGCAGTACTTC. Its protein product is CASFPGQALYEQYF.

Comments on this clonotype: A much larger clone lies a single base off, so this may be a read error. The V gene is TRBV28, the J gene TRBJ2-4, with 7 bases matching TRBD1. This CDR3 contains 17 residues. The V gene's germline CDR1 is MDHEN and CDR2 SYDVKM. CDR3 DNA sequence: TGTGCCAGCAGTTTCCGGACAGGTCGGGGAGCCAAAAACATTCAGCACTTC. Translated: CASSFRTGRGAKNIQHF.

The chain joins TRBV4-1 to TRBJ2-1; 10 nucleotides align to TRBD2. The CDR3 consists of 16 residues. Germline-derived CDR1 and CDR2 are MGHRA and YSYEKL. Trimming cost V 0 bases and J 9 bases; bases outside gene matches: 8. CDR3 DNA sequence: TGCGCCAGCAGCCAAGAAAGTCTAGCGGGGGTAGGTGAGCAGTTCTTC. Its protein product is CASSQESLAGVGEQFF.

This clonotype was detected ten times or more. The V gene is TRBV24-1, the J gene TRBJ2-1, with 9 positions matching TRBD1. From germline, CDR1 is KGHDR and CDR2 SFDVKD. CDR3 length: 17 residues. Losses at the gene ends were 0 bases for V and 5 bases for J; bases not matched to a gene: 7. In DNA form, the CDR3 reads TGTGCCACCAGTGATTTGCCGCGGACAGGGGTAGACAATGAGCAGTTCTTC. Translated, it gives CATSDLPRTGVDNEQFF.

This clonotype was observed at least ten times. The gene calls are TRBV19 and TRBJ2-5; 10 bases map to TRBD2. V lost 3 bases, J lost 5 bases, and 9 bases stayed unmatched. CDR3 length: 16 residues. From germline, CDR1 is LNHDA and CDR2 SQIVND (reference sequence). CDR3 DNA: TGTGCCAGTAGTATGACCAGCGGGAGGGCCTGGGAGACCCAGTACTTC. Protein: CASSMTSGRAWETQYF.

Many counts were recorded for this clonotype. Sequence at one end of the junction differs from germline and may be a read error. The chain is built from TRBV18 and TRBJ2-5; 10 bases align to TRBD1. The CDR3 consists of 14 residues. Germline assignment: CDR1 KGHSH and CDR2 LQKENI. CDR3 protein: CASSRGTGEETQYF. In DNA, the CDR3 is TGCGCCAGCAGCCGCGGGACAGGGGAAGAGACCCAGTACTTC.

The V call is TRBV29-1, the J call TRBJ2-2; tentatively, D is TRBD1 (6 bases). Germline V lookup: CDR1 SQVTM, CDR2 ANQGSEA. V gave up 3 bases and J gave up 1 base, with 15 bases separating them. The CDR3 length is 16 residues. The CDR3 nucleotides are TGCAGCGTTGAGGGCGAACAGGGAAAGAACACCGGGGAGCTGTTTTTT. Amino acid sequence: CSVEGEQGKNTGELFF.

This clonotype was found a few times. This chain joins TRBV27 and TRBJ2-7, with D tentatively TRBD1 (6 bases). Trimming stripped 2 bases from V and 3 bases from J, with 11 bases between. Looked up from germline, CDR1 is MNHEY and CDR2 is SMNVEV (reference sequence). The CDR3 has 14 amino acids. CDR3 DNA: TGTGCCAGCAGTTTAAAGGACAGAAACTACGAGCAGTACTTC. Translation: CASSLKDRNYEQYF.

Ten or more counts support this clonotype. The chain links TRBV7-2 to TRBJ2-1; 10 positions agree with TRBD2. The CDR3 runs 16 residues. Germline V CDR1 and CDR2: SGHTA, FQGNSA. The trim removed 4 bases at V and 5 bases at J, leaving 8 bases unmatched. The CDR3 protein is CASSSLSGRTHNEQFF. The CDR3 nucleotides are TGTGCCAGCAGCTCCCTTAGCGGGAGGACCCACAATGAGCAGTTCTTC.